The rows below give T cell receptor beta chains drawn from one sample of a study of post-analysis software for immune sequencing data. TCRdb reprocessed the PCR reads with MiXCR, giving one entry per CDR3 protein. Of about 400,000 distinct CDR3 sequences listed, about a third are singletons. The sequenced material came from blood. These receptors came from a girl between 5 and 17 years old with multiple sclerosis. CDR3s include the opening cysteine and the closing phenylalanine or tryptophan. A D gene is named only where the DNA matches it firmly. The listing skips clone size in some rows; elsewhere it reads once, few, many or a size class.

D gene	J gene	clone size	V gene	CDR3 protein	CDR3 DNA
NA	TRBJ1-1	few	TRBV12-3/TRBV12-4	CASTRQDENTEAFF	TGTGCCAGCACACGACAGGACGAGAACACTGAAGCTTTCTTT
TRBD2	TRBJ2-3	NA	TRBV7-9	CASSLSGLPTDTQYF	TGTGCTAGCAGCCTGTCGGGACTACCCACAGATACGCAGTATTTT
TRBD1	TRBJ1-1	NA	TRBV13	CASSLGDRAAEAFF	TGTGCCAGCAGCTTAGGGGACAGGGCCGCTGAAGCTTTCTTT
NA	TRBJ2-3	few	TRBV24-1	CATSDLFTDTQYF	TGTGCCACCAGTGATTTGTTCACAGATACGCAGTATTTT
TRBD2	TRBJ2-1	NA	TRBV6-6	CASSPLLAVGGNEQFF	TGTGCCAGCAGTCCCCTACTAGCGGTTGGGGGCAATGAGCAGTTCTTC
TRBD2	TRBJ2-5	few	TRBV24-1	CATSDSSGGKWETQYF	TGTGCCACCAGTGATTCTAGCGGGGGAAAGTGGGAGACCCAGTACTTC
NA	TRBJ1-2	NA	TRBV7-3	CASSYQPGPTGLRDGYTF	TGTGCCAGCAGCTACCAACCGGGACCGACAGGCCTAAGGGATGGCTACACCTTC
TRBD1	TRBJ2-7	few	TRBV20-1	CSARGLPGQGYEQYF	TGCAGTGCTAGAGGTCTACCGGGACAGGGTTACGAGCAGTACTTC
NA	TRBJ2-6	few	TRBV7-6	CASSLTGKTGANVLTF	TGTGCCAGCAGCTTAACAGGAAAGACTGGGGCCAACGTCCTGACTTTC
NA	TRBJ2-3	NA	TRBV27	CASSLSIGGVLWGDTQYF	TGTGCCAGCAGTTTATCGATAGGGGGAGTACTCTGGGGTGATACGCAGTATTTT